Sequencing of this T cell receptor beta chain was carried out in a study of spatial heterogeneity in lung cancer. Study-wide findings and caveats: Ubiquitous expanded TCR counts tracked ubiquitous nonsynonymous mutations; regional expanded TCR counts tracked regional nonsynonymous mutations. One measure, the expanded intratumoral alpha and beta TCR count, tracked tumor mutation counts.

Time point meaning: sample taken at primary tumor resection. A unique molecular identifier was carried by every single TCR cDNA molecule. TCRdb ran MiXCR on the 5' RACE reads and lists one entry per CDR3 protein. The sample has 15,000 to 20,000 distinct CDR3 sequences; 5.5% to 6.5% are singletons. In its sample, this clonotype ranks as medium-sized. The antigen is not known. The CDR3 is made up of 13 amino acids. Trimming cost V 5 bases and J 4 bases, with 8 bases left between them. CDR1 is MNHEY, CDR2 SVGAGI, per germline. The chain is built from TRBV6-5 and TRBJ1-4, with D possibly being TRBD1 (5 bases). This sequence was found in a female donor with early-stage non-small cell lung cancer. This material consisted of lung tumor tissue, taken at surgery. CDR3 in DNA: TGTGCCAGCAGTCGACAGCATAATGAAAAACTGTTTTTT. Translation: CASSRQHNEKLFF.